This TCR beta chain was obtained from a study of T cells in Graves' hyperthyroidism and ophthalmopathy. General study points: Most expanded thyroid clonotypes above 0.001 also appeared in blood. Prediction of ophthalmopathy progression came a median approximately 7 months pre-onset.

Amplification targeted TCR beta CDR3 regions from RNA transcripts. The HTBI set primed first-round TCR CDR3 RT-PCR. Via MiXCR, TCRdb re-called the multiplex PCR reads, giving one row per CDR3 protein. This table has approximately 640,000 distinct CDR3 sequences, under 20% appearing once. In its sample, this clonotype was seen a few times. Antigen: not known. Across 18 months, stable Graves' hyperthyroidism was marked by no progression to ophthalmopathy. Exclusion criteria comprised uncontrolled infection, other autoimmune disease, pregnancy or lactation. CDR1 and CDR2 (germline): SGDLS, YYNGEE. The CDR3 length is 16 residues. V gave up 0 bases and J gave up 4 bases, with 14 bases separating them.

The receptor was isolated from a woman in her 30s with Graves' hyperthyroidism. The specimen sequenced was blood. This chain joins TRBV9 and TRBJ1-5; tentatively, D is TRBD1 (5 bases). CDR3 region: CASSVVGGMRNQPQHF. The CDR3 DNA reads as TGTGCCAGCAGCGTAGTTGGGGGAATGAGGAATCAGCCCCAGCATTTT. The variable domain in full, with the rest retrieved from reference TRBV9 and TRBJ1-5, is DSGVTQTPKHLITATGQRVTLRCSPRSGDLSVYWYQQSLDQGLQFLIQYYNGEERAKGNILERFSAQQFPDLHSELNLSSLELGDSALYFCASSVVGGMRNQPQHFGDGTRLSIL.